The 28 T cell receptor beta chains presented below share a single source sample, sequenced in a study of T cells in Graves' hyperthyroidism and ophthalmopathy. The investigators amplified TCR beta CDR3 regions from RNA transcripts. First-round RT-PCR targeting the TCR CDR3 was performed with the HTBI primer set. TCRdb analysed the multiplex PCR reads with MiXCR anew, one entry per CDR3 protein. The sample yields 300,000 to 400,000 distinct CDR3 sequences, 15% to 20% seen once. Sequenced sample: blood. The receptors originated from a woman aged 45 to 65 with Graves' hyperthyroidism.

This clonotype was detected ten times or more. The chain links TRBV2 to TRBJ2-2, with D maybe TRBD2 (6 bases). Germline loops: CDR1 SNHLY, CDR2 FYNNEI. There are 13 residues in the CDR3. V was clipped by 6 bases and J by 4 bases, with 9 bases between them. The CDR3 spells CASSEGGTGELFF. CDR3 DNA: TGTGCCAGCAGCGAGGGAGGCACCGGGGAGCTGTTTTTT.

This clonotype came up many times. The chain uses TRBV12-3 or TRBV12-4 and TRBJ2-4; no definite D call. CDR3 length equals 16 residues. Between the trimmed V and J ends, which lost 2 bases and 0 bases, there was a span of 11 bases. CDR3 DNA: TGTGCCAGCAGTTTAAAAACGGGTATAGCCAAAAACATTCAGTACTTC. It yields the protein CASSLKTGIAKNIQYF.

This clonotype was counted many times. This chain uses TRBV11-2 with TRBJ2-7; TRBD1 agrees at 9 bases. Germline CDR1 reads SGHAT; CDR2 reads FQNNGV. This CDR3 contains 13 residues. The junction had 6 bases not matched to a gene; V was cut back by 1 base and J by 11 bases. In nucleotides, the CDR3 is TGTGCCAGCAGCTTAGGCACCGGGACAGGGAAGTACTTC. It encodes CASSLGTGTGKYF.

This chain links TRBV5-6 with TRBJ2-5; D is undetermined. The CDR3 sequence is 13 residues long. Trimming left V 4 bases short and J 5 bases short, with 12 bases between. The germline CDR1 and CDR2 sequences are SGHDT and YYEEEE. CDR3 amino acids: CASSPTFQETQYF. For the CDR3, the DNA is TGTGCCAGCAGCCCCACATTTCAGGAGACCCAGTACTTC.

The chain has TRBV11-3 and TRBJ2-1; a possible D gene is TRBD2 (5 bases). V was shortened by 7 bases and J by 5 bases, with 15 bases between the two germline ends. CDR3 length: 14 residues. Germline CDR1 and CDR2: SGHNT and YENEEA. CDR3 loop: CASTLWVGDNEQFF. DNA of the CDR3: TGTGCCAGCACCCTGTGGGTCGGGGACAATGAGCAGTTCTTC.

CDR3 sequence reads: CASSLVYRGGNSPLHF. Here the CDR3 DNA reads TGTGCCAGCAGCTTAGTCTATCGAGGAGGTAATTCACCCCTCCACTTT. V gene TRBV7-2 combines with J gene TRBJ1-6, with no clear D. V was clipped by 1 base and J by 6 bases, with 13 bases between them. The germline gives CDR1 SGHTA, CDR2 FQGNSA. There are 16 residues in the CDR3.

This clonotype was seen repeatedly, ten times or more. CDR3 loop: CASSLGRGVYGYTF. As DNA, the CDR3 is TGTGCCAGCAGTTTGGGAAGGGGGGTATATGGCTACACCTTC. The chain combines TRBV12-3 or TRBV12-4 with TRBJ1-2, with D perhaps matching TRBD1 (6 bases). V shed 3 bases and J shed 5 bases, with 13 bases lying between them. This CDR3 is 14 amino acids long.

Ten or more counts support this clonotype. The chain carries TRBV5-4 and TRBJ2-4; TRBD1 matches at 8 bases. V gave up 4 bases and J gave up 5 bases; unmatched junction bases: 5. This CDR3 has 14 residues. Germline loops: CDR1 SGHNT, CDR2 YYREEE (reference sequence). The chain's CDR3 is CASSPGQDENIQYF. The CDR3 DNA follows: TGTGCCAGCAGCCCGGGACAGGATGAAAACATTCAGTACTTC.

Many counts were recorded for this clonotype. The genes are TRBV20-1 and TRBJ2-3; D is ambiguous. Germline-derived CDR1 and CDR2 are DFQATT and SNEGSKA (reference sequence). The CDR3 sequence is 11 residues long. V lost 6 bases and J 6 bases, leaving 10 bases between the germline ends. The CDR3 here is CSAQFGDTQYF. CDR3 in DNA: TGCAGTGCCCAGTTCGGTGATACGCAGTATTTT.

This clonotype was observed at least ten times. The chain links TRBV20-1 to TRBJ2-7, with a possible D match to TRBD2 (6 bases). CDR1 and CDR2 (germline): DFQATT, SNEGSKA (reference sequence). The CDR3 sequence is 11 residues long. As DNA, the CDR3 is TGCAGCGGAGGCGGGGACTACGAGCAGTACTTC. Translating gives CSGGGDYEQYF.

This clonotype was seen a handful of times. J is TRBJ1-1 and V is TRBV10-2; maybe TRBD1 (5 bases). Trimming removed 10 bases from V and 4 bases from J, with 13 bases in between. The length of the CDR3 is 12 residues. Germline-derived CDR1 and CDR2 are WSHSY and SAAADI. The CDR3 protein is CATMGPRTEAFF. In DNA form, the CDR3 reads TGCGCCACCATGGGACCTCGCACTGAAGCTTTCTTT.

This clonotype was seen ten or more times. The rearrangement links TRBV5-1 to TRBJ1-1; no clear D gene. The V gene's germline CDR1 is SGHRS and CDR2 YFSETQ. V was shortened by 2 bases and J by 3 bases, with 11 bases between the two germline ends. This CDR3 spans 14 amino acids. The CDR3 DNA reads TGCGCCAGCAGCTTCAAGGGCCAGGACACTGAAGCTTTCTTT. Protein: CASSFKGQDTEAFF.

This clonotype has more than one count but fewer than ten. The chain combines TRBV18 with TRBJ1-1; 7 positions match TRBD1. CDR1 KGHSH and CDR2 LQKENI come from the germline V gene. There are 13 residues in the CDR3. V lost 3 bases to trimming and J lost 7 bases; unmatched junction nucleotides: 5. The CDR3 loop reads CASSPGDSREAFF. CDR3 nucleotide sequence: TGTGCCAGCTCACCCGGGGACAGCCGTGAAGCTTTCTTT. The full variable domain, rest sourced from reference TRBV18 and TRBJ1-1, is NAGVMQNPRHLVRRRGQEARLRCSPMKGHSHVYWYRQLPEEGLKFMVYLQKENIIDESGMPKERFSAEFPKEGPSILRIQQVVRGDSAAYFCASSPGDSREAFFGQGTRLTVV.

This clonotype was detected many times. This rearrangement joins TRBV6-1 to TRBJ2-3, with D possibly TRBD2 on 7 matching bases. Trimming left V 0 bases short and J 6 bases short, with 31 bases between. CDR1 MNHNS and CDR2 SASEGT come from the germline V gene. There are 21 residues in the CDR3. CDR3 protein: CASSEARGQETIGFLDDTQYF. DNA of the CDR3: TGTGCCAGCAGTGAAGCGCGGGGGCAGGAAACAATCGGTTTCCTTGATGATACGCAGTATTTT.

Concerning this clonotype: Relative to the germline gene, one junction end is altered; a read error may explain this. This chain links TRBV6-1 with TRBJ2-5; D may be TRBD2 (5 bases). The CDR3 spans 15 residues. CDR1 MNHNS and CDR2 SASEGT come from the germline V gene. For the CDR3, the DNA is TGTGCCAGCAGTGAAGGGGAGCTAGCCGAAGATACCCAGTACTTC. Amino acid sequence: CASSEGELAEDTQYF.

This clonotype occurred a few times. CDR3 in DNA: TGTGCCAGCAGCTTAGGGGACCCCAAAAACATTCAGTACTTC. Its protein product is CASSLGDPKNIQYF. This rearrangement joins TRBV7-8 to TRBJ2-4; D could derive from TRBD1 or TRBD2 (5 bases each). The V and J ends lost 1 base and 2 bases respectively, with 6 bases between them. This CDR3 has 14 residues. Germline assignment: CDR1 SGHVS and CDR2 FQNEAQ.

A few counts support this clonotype. The chain uses TRBV20-1 and TRBJ1-5; D is possibly TRBD1 (6 bases). The CDR3 runs 13 residues. Looked up from germline, CDR1 is DFQATT and CDR2 is SNEGSKA (reference sequence). V was cut by 4 bases and J by 5 bases, with 12 bases left in between. The CDR3 is CSATAHRDQPQHF. CDR3 sequence (DNA): TGCAGTGCTACCGCGCACAGGGATCAGCCCCAGCATTTT.

The chain employs TRBV4-1 and TRBJ2-1, with TRBD2 matching over 9 bases. This CDR3 is built from 15 residues. Germline CDR1 MGHRA, CDR2 YSYEKL. With 2 bases clipped from V and 10 bases from J, the junction kept 9 bases outside the gene matches. The CDR3 DNA sequence: TGCGCCAGCAGCCAAAGGCGGGAGGGCCGACACGAGCAGTTCTTC. Protein: CASSQRREGRHEQFF.

There are a few counts of this clonotype. This may be a read error: a much more frequent sequence differs by one nucleotide. The genes are TRBV12-3 or TRBV12-4 and TRBJ2-3, with D possibly TRBD1 on 5 matching bases. The CDR3 consists of 14 residues. CDR3 in amino acids: CASSLVRVTDTRYF. CDR3 in DNA: TGTGCCAGCAGTTTAGTCAGGGTGACAGATACGCGGTATTTT.

This clonotype appeared a few times. The chain is built from TRBV6-1 and TRBJ2-1; 9 nucleotides agree with TRBD1. The CDR3 spans 16 residues. V gave up 6 bases and J gave up 6 bases; unmatched junction bases: 12. CDR1 and CDR2 (germline): MNHNS, SASEGT. CDR3 DNA: TGTGCCAGCAGCGCTGCGACAGGGGGATTAAGCAATGAGCAGTTCTTC. Translating it yields CASSAATGGLSNEQFF.

This clonotype was detected only once. The CDR3 end shows no conserved phenylalanine or tryptophan, and so a read error is likely. The J gene is TRBJ2-1, the V gene TRBV12-3 or TRBV12-4; 8 bases are shared with TRBD1. The CDR3 extends over 14 amino acids. With V trimmed by 5 bases and J by 0 bases, 0 bases remained unmatched. The DNA of the CDR3 is TGTGCCAGCAGTGGACAGGGCTCCTACAATGAGCAGTTCGTC. Its translation is CASSGQGSYNEQFV.

This clonotype was seen at least ten times. V gene TRBV27 combines with J gene TRBJ1-1, with TRBD1 as a possible D gene (5 bases). Germline CDR1 and CDR2: MNHEY and SMNVEV (reference sequence). The V end was cut by 3 bases, the J end by 8 bases, with 7 bases between. This CDR3 has 11 amino acids. CDR3 in amino acids: CASSLGQEAFF. The CDR3 DNA reads TGTGCCAGCAGTTTGGGGCAGGAAGCTTTCTTT.

This clonotype came up many times. This chain links TRBV2 with TRBJ1-6, with D uncertain. Germline CDR1 SNHLY, CDR2 FYNNEI. Trimming removed 3 bases from V and 9 bases from J, with 9 bases in between. This CDR3 spans 13 amino acids. DNA of the CDR3: TGTGCCAGCAGTGATCAGGTATCTTCACCCCTCCACTTT. Its protein product is CASSDQVSSPLHF.

This clonotype was seen a handful of times. V gene TRBV12-5 combines with J gene TRBJ2-4; D uncertain. The V gene's germline CDR1 is LGHNT and CDR2 FRNRAP. The CDR3 contains 16 residues. V was pared by 6 bases and J by 3 bases, with 18 bases between. The CDR3 reads CASGTFSPFNKNIQYF. CDR3 DNA sequence: TGTGCTAGTGGGACCTTTTCCCCTTTTAACAAAAACATTCAGTACTTC. The complete variable domain, with remaining parts taken from reference TRBV12-5 and TRBJ2-4, reads DARVTQTPRHKVTEMGQEVTMRCQPILGHNTVFWYRQTMMQGLELLAYFRNRAPLDDSGMPKDRFSAEMPDATLATLKIQPSEPRDSAVYFCASGTFSPFNKNIQYFGAGTRLSVL.

This clonotype was recorded at least ten times. The chain employs TRBV29-1 and TRBJ1-1, with 7 bases aligning to TRBD1. The germline gives CDR1 SQVTM, CDR2 ANQGSEA. Losses at the gene ends were 3 bases for V and 5 bases for J; bases not matched to a gene: 6. The CDR3 consists of 13 residues. The CDR3 protein is CSVERGGRTEAFF. CDR3 DNA: TGCAGCGTTGAGAGAGGGGGCAGGACTGAAGCTTTCTTT.

This clonotype was observed a handful of times. The CDR3 bases are TGCAGTGCTAGTGGGGAATTAATATGGGACGAGCCCCAGCATTTT. Protein sequence: CSASGELIWDEPQHF. The chain combines TRBV20-1 with TRBJ1-5, with D possibly matching TRBD1 (5 bases). CDR1 and CDR2 (germline): DFQATT, SNEGSKA (reference sequence). CDR3 length: 15 amino acids. V was shortened by 3 bases and J by 8 bases, with 20 bases between the two germline ends.

This rearrangement joins TRBV18 to TRBJ2-5, with 7 positions matching TRBD1. With 5 bases clipped from V and 3 bases from J, the junction kept 9 bases outside the gene matches. Germline CDR1 KGHSH, CDR2 LQKENI. CDR3 length: 15 amino acids. CDR3 coding DNA: TGTGCCAGCTCAAGACCGGGACAGCTAGAAGAGACCCAGTACTTC. It specifies CASSRPGQLEETQYF.

The chain uses TRBV20-1 and TRBJ1-5, with D possibly TRBD1 on 5 matching bases. V was trimmed by 2 bases and J by 5 bases, leaving 10 bases between them. CDR3 length: 13 amino acids. Germline CDR1 DFQATT, CDR2 SNEGSKA (reference sequence). The CDR3 DNA follows: TGCAGTGCTAGAACAGGCTTGTATCAGCCCCAGCATTTT. Its translation is CSARTGLYQPQHF.